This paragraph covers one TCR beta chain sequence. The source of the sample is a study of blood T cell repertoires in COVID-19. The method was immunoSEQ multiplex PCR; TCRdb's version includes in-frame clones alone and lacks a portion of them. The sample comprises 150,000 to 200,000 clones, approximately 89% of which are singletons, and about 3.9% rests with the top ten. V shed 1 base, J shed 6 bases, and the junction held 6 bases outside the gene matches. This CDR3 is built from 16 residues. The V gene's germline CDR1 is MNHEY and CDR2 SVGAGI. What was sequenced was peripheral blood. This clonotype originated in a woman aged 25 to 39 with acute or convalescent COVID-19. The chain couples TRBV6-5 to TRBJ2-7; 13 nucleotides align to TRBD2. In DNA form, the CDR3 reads TGTGCCAGCAGTTACTGGGGACTAGCGGGACTCGGCGAGCAGTACTTC. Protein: CASSYWGLAGLGEQYF.